This T cell receptor beta chain is from a study of shared clonotypes between healthy human individuals. Study observations and caveats: How much donors shared clonotypes was expected to be affected by sequencing depth. Some naive CD4 clonotypes, 5% to 5.5%, turned up in common across a handful of donors.

Sequencing was performed with immunoSEQ multiplex PCR; in TCRdb, only in-frame clones are kept and a portion is missing. The sample lists roughly 2,500,000 clones, 93% occurring once. Germline V gene lookup returns CDR1 MNHNY and CDR2 SVGAGI (reference sequence). The CDR3 spans 13 residues. The V gene lost 2 bases and the J gene lost 4 bases, with 9 bases spanning the gap. Partitioning of CD4+ cells yielded a CD45RA+ naive subset and a CD45RA-negative memory subset. Concerning this clone itself: Antigen specificity is unknown.

The sequenced sample was naive CD4+ T cells from PBMCs. Sample subset: CD45RA+ positively selected. V and J are TRBV6-6 and TRBJ2-7; possibly TRBD1 for D (5 bases). The origin of this receptor is a man younger than 35 in good health. Some clones in this sample may be carry-over from other donors' samples. The CDR3 is CASSYGAAYEQYF. In DNA form, the CDR3 reads TGTGCCAGCAGTTACGGGGCAGCGTACGAGCAGTACTTC.